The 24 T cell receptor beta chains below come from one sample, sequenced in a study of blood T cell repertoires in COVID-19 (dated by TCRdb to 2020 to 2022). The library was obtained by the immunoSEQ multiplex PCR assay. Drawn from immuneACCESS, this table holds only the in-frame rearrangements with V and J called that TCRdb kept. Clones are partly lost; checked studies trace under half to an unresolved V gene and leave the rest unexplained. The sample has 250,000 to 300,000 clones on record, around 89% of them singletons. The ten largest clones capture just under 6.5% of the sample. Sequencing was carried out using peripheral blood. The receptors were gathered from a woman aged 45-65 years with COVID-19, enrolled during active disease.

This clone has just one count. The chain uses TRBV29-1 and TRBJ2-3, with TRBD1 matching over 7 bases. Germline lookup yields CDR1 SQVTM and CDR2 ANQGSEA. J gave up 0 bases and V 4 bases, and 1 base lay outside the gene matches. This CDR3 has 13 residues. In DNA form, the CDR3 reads TGCAGCGTTGTGACAGGGAGCACAGATACGCAGTATTTT. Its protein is CSVVTGSTDTQYF.

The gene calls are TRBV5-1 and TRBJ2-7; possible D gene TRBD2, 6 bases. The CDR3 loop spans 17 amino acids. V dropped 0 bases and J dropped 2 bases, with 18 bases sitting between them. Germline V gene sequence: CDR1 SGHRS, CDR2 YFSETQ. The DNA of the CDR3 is TGCGCCAGCAGCTTGGGGTTCGGGGGAGTCACTACCTACGAGCAGTACTTC. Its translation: CASSLGFGGVTTYEQYF.

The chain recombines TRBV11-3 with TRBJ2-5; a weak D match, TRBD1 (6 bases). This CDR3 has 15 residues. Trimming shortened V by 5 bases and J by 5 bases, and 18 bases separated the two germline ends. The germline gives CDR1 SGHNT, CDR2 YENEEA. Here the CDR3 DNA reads TGTGCCAGCAGCGGCGATCAGGGGAAGTGGGAGACCCAGTACTTC. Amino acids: CASSGDQGKWETQYF. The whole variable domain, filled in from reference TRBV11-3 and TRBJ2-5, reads EAGVVQSPRYKIIEKKQPVAFWCNPISGHNTLYWYLQNLGQGPELLIRYENEEAVDDSQLPKDRFSAERLKGVDSTLKIQPAELGDSAVYLCASSGDQGKWETQYFGPGTRLLVL.

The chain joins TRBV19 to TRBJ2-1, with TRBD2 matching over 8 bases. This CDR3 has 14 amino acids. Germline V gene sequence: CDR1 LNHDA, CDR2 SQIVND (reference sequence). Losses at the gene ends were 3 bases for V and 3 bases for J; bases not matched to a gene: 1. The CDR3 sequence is CASSISGDYNEQFF. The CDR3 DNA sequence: TGTGCCAGTAGTATTAGCGGGGACTACAATGAGCAGTTCTTC.

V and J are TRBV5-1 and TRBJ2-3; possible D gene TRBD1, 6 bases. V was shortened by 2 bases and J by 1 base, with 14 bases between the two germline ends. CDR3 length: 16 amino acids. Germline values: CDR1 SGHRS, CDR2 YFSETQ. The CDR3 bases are TGCGCCAGCAGCTTAGCCGGACAGCAACGCACAGATACGCAGTATTTT. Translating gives CASSLAGQQRTDTQYF.

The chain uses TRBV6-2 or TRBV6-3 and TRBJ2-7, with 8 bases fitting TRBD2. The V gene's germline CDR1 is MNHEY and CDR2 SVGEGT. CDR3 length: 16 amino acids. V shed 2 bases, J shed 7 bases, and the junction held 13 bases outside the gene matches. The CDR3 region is CASSYAKGGRPGEQYF. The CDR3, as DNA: TGTGCCAGCAGTTACGCGAAGGGCGGGAGGCCGGGGGAGCAGTACTTC.

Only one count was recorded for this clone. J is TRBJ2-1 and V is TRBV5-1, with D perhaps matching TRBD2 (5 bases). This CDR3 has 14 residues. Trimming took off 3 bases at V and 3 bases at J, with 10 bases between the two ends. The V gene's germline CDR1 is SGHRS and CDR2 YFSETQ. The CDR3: CASSSGMVYNEQFF. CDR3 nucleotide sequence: TGCGCCAGCAGCTCGGGGATGGTCTACAATGAGCAGTTCTTC.

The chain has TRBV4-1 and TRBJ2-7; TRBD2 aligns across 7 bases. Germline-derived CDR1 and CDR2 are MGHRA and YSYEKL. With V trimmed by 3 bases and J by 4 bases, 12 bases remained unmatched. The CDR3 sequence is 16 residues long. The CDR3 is CASSQSGRGYSYEQYF. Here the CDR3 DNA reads TGCGCCAGCAGCCAGTCCGGGCGGGGGTACTCATACGAGCAGTACTTC.

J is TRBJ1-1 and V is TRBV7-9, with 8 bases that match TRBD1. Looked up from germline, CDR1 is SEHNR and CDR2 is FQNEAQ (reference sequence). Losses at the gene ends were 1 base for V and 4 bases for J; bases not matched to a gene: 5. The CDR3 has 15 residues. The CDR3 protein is CASSLEPDRATEAFF. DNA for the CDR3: TGTGCCAGCAGCTTAGAGCCGGACAGGGCCACTGAAGCTTTCTTT.

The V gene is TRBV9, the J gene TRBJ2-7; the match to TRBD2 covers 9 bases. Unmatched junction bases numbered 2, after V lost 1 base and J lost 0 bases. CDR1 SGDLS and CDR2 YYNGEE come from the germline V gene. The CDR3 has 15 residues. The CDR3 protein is CASSVLAGTSYEQYF. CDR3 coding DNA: TGTGCCAGCAGCGTACTAGCGGGGACCTCCTACGAGCAGTACTTC. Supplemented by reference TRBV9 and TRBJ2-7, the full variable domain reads DSGVTQTPKHLITATGQRVTLRCSPRSGDLSVYWYQQSLDQGLQFLIQYYNGEERAKGNILERFSAQQFPDLHSELNLSSLELGDSALYFCASSVLAGTSYEQYFGPGTRLTVT.

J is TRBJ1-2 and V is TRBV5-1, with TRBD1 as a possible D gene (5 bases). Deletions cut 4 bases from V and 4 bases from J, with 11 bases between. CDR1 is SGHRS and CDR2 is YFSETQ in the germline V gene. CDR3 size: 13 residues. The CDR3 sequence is CASSHDSTYGYTF. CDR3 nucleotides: TGCGCCAGCAGCCACGACAGCACCTATGGCTACACCTTC.

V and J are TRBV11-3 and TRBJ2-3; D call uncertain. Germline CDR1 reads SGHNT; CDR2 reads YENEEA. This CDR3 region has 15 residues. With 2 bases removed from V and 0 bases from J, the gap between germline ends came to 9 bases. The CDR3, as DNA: TGTGCCAGCAGCTTATCTGCGCGGAGCACAGATACGCAGTATTTT. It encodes CASSLSARSTDTQYF.

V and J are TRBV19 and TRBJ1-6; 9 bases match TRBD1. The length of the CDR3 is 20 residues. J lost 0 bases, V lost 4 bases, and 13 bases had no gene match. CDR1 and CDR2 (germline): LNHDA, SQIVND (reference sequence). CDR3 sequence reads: CASSRGANTGGASYNSPLHF. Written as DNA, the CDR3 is TGTGCCAGTAGTAGGGGGGCCAATACAGGGGGCGCCTCCTATAATTCACCCCTCCACTTT.

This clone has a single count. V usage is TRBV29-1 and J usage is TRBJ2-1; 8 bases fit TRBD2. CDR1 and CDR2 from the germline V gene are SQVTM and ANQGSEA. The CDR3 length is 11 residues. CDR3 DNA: TGCAACGGGAGGGATGGGGGTGAGCAGTTCTTC. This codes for CNGRDGGEQFF.

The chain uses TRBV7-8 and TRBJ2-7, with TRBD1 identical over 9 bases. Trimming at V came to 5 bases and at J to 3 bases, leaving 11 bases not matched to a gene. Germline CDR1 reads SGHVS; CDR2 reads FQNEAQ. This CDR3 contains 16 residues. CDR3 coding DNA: TGTGCCAGCAGCGCCAGGACAGGGGAAGGTTTCTACGAGCAGTACTTC. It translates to CASSARTGEGFYEQYF.

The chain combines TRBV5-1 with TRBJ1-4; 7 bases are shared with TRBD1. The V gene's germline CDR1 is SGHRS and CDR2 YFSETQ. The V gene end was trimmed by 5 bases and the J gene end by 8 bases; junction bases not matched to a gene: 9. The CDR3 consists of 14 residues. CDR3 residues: CASRLDLGGEKLFF. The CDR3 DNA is TGCGCCAGCAGGCTGGACCTAGGGGGCGAAAAACTGTTTTTT.

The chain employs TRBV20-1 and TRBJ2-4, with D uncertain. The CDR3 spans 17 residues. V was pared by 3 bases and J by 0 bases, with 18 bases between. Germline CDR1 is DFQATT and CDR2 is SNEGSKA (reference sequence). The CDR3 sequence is CSASVWRKSLAKNIQYF. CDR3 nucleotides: TGCAGTGCTAGTGTCTGGCGGAAGAGCCTAGCCAAAAACATTCAGTACTTC.

The CDR3 here is CASSQGDRVVEQFF. CDR3 nucleotide sequence: TGTGCCAGCAGCCAAGGCGACAGGGTTGTTGAGCAGTTCTTC. V and J are TRBV14 and TRBJ2-1, with 7 bases lining up with TRBD1. The germline CDR1 and CDR2 sequences are SGHDN and FVKESK. The CDR3 runs to 14 residues. Trimming cost V 1 base and J 9 bases; bases outside gene matches: 6.

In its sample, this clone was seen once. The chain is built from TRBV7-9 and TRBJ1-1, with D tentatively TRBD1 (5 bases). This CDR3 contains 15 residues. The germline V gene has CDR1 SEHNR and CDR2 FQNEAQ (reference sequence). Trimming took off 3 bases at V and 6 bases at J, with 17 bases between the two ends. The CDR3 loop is CASSFPAQVVAEAFF. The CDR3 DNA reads TGTGCCAGCAGCTTCCCAGCACAGGTTGTCGCTGAAGCTTTCTTT.

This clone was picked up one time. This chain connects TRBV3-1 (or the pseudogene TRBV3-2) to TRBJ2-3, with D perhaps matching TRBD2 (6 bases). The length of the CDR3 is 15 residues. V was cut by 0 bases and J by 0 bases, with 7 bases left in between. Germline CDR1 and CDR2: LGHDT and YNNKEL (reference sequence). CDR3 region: CASSQDGTSTDTQYF. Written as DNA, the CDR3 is TGTGCCAGCAGCCAAGACGGGACTAGCACAGATACGCAGTATTTT.

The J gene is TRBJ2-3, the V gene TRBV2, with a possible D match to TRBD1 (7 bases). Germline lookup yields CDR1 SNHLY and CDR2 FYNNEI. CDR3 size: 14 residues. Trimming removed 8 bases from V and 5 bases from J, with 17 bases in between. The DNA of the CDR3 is TGTGCCAGCGCGTTTAGCAGGGGGGAAGATACGCAGTATTTT. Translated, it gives CASAFSRGEDTQYF.

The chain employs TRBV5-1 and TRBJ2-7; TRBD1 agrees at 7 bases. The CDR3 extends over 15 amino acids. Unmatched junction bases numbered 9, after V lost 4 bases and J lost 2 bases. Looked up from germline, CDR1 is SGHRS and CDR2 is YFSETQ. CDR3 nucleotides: TGCGCCAGCAGCCCTCAACCGACAGGGACCTACGAGCAGTACTTC. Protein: CASSPQPTGTYEQYF.

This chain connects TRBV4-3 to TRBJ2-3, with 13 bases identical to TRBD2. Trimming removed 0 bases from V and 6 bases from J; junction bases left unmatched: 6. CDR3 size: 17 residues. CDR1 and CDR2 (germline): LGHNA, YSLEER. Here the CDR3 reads CASSQELAGGFGDTQYF. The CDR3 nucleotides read TGCGCCAGCAGCCAAGAACTAGCGGGAGGGTTTGGGGATACGCAGTATTTT.

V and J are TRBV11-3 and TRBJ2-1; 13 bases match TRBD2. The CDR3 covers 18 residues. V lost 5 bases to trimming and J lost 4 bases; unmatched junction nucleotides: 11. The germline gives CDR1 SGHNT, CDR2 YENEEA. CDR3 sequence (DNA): TGTGCCAGCAGCCCTAGACTCCGGACTAGCGGGGGTTACAATGAGCAGTTCTTC. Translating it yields CASSPRLRTSGGYNEQFF. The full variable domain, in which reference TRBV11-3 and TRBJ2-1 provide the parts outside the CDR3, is EAGVVQSPRYKIIEKKQPVAFWCNPISGHNTLYWYLQNLGQGPELLIRYENEEAVDDSQLPKDRFSAERLKGVDSTLKIQPAELGDSAVYLCASSPRLRTSGGYNEQFFGPGTRLTVL.